The sample holds a few counts of the clone carrying this T cell receptor beta chain. Its antigen remains unidentified. These data are taken from a study of T-cell memory formation after mild COVID-19. Trimming pared 4 bases from V and 1 base from J, leaving 7 bases between. The CDR3 runs 14 residues. Germline V gene data show CDR1 as MGHRA and CDR2 as YSYEKL. Study-level results: Among contracting clones, CD4+ were mainly CM/EM and CD8+ enriched in EMRA. Some clones that responded were present in memory (sampled pre-infection), which suggests cross-reactive memory joined.

TCRdb re-derived calls from the 5' RACE reads in MiXCR, one entry per CDR3 protein. The data contain some 200,000 distinct CDR3 sequences, 20% to 25% of them singletons. V usage is TRBV4-1 and J usage is TRBJ2-2; no firm D call. The source material was PBMCs or a T cell subset sorted from them (not recorded which). The sequence derives from an adult woman who had mild COVID-19 (a few samples of this study predate the infection). Cell type and time point are not known. For the CDR3, the DNA is TGCGCCAGCAGCCCGTCCATGAACACCGGGGAGCTGTTTTTT. This gives the protein CASSPSMNTGELFF.